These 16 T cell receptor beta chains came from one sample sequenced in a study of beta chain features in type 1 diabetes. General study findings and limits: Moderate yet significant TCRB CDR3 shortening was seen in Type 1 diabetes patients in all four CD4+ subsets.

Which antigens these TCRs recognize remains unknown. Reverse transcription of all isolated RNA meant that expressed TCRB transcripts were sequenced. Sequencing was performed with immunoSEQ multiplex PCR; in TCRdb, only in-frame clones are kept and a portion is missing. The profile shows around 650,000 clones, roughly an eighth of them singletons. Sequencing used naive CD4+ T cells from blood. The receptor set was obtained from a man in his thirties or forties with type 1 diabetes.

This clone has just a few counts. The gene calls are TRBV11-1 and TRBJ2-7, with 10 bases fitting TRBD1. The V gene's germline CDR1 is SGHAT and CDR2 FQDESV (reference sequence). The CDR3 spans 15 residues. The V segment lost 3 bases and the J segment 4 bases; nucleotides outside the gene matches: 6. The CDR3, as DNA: TGTGCCAGCAGCTTCCCGGGACAGGGGACATACGAGCAGTACTTC. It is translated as CASSFPGQGTYEQYF.

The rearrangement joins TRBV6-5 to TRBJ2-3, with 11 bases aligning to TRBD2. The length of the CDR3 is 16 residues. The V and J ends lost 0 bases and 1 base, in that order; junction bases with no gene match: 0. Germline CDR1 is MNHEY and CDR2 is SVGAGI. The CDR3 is CASSYSTSGGTDTQYF. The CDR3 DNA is TGTGCCAGCAGTTACTCGACTAGCGGGGGCACAGATACGCAGTATTTT.

The CDR3 sequence is CASRGNTGELFF. In DNA form, the CDR3 reads TGTGCCTCCCGAGGAAACACCGGGGAGCTGTTTTTT. The chain couples TRBV28 to TRBJ2-2; D not resolved. CDR1 MDHEN and CDR2 SYDVKM come from the germline V gene. V was pared by 11 bases and J by 2 bases, with 9 bases between. The CDR3 has 12 residues.

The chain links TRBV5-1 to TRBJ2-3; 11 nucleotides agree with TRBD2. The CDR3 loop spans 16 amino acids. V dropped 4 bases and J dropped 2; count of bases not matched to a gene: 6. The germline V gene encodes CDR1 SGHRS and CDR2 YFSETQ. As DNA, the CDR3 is TGCGCCAGCAGCATCCTAGCGGGGGGACCCACAGATACGCAGTATTTT. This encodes CASSILAGGPTDTQYF.

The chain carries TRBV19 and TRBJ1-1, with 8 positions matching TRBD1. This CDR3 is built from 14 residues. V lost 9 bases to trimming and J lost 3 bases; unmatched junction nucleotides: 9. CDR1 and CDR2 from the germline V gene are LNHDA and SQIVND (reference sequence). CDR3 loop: CASRDLGQDTEAFF. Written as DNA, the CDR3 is TGTGCCAGCCGGGACCTGGGACAGGACACTGAAGCTTTCTTT.

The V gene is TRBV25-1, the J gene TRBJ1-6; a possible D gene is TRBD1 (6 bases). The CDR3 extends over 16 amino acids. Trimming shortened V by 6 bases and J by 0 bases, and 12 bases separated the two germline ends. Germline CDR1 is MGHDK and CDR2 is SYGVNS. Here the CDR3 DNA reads TGTGCCAGCAGCGACGACAGGAGCTCCTATAATTCACCCCTCCACTTT. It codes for CASSDDRSSYNSPLHF. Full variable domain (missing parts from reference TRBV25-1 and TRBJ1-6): EADIYQTPRYLVIGTGKKITLECSQTMGHDKMYWYQQDPGMELHLIHYSYGVNSTEKGDLSSESTVSRIRTEHFPLTLESARPSHTSQYLCASSDDRSSYNSPLHFGNGTRLTVT.

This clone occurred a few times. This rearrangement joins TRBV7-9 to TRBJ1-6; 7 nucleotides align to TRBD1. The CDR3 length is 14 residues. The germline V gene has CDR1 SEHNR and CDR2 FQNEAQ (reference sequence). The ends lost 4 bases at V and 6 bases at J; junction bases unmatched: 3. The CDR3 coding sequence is TGTGCCAGCAGCTCGGGACAGCCTAATTCACCCCTCCACTTT. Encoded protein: CASSSGQPNSPLHF.

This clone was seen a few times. CDR3: CSAKLTEAFF. The DNA for the CDR3 is TGCAGTGCGAAGTTGACTGAAGCTTTCTTT. This chain connects TRBV20-1 to TRBJ1-1, with D hard to call. CDR1 is DFQATT, CDR2 SNEGSKA, per germline (reference sequence). The CDR3 contains 10 residues. V was shortened by 6 bases and J by 5 bases, with 7 bases between the two germline ends.

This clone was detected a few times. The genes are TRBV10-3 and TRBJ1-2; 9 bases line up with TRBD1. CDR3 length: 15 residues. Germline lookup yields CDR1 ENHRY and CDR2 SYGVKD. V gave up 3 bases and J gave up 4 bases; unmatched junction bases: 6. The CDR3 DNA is TGTGCCATCAGTGATCCGGGACAGGGAACCTATGGCTACACCTTC. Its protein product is CAISDPGQGTYGYTF.

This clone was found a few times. CDR3 amino acids: CASSSDPQRGGDEQYF. The DNA of the CDR3 is TGTGCCAGCAGTTCAGACCCCCAGCGGGGGGGTGACGAGCAGTACTTC. The chain joins TRBV27 to TRBJ2-7, with 10 bases aligning to TRBD2. The germline CDR1 and CDR2 sequences are MNHEY and SMNVEV (reference sequence). The CDR3 is made up of 16 amino acids. V was pared by 4 bases and J by 5 bases, with 11 bases of the junction left unmatched.

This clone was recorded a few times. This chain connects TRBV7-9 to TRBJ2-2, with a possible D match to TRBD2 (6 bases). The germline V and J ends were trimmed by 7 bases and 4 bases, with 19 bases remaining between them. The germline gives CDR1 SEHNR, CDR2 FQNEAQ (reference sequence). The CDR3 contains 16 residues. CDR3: CASNGPRGSVTGELFF. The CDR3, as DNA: TGTGCCAGCAACGGACCCCGGGGGTCGGTCACCGGGGAGCTGTTTTTT.

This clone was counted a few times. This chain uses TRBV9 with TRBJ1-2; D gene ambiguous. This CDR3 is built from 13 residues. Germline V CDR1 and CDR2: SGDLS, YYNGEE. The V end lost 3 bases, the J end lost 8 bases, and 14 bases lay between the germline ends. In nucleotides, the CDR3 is TGTGCCAGCAGCGCGAGCAACGTTCGCGGCTACACCTTC. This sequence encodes CASSASNVRGYTF.

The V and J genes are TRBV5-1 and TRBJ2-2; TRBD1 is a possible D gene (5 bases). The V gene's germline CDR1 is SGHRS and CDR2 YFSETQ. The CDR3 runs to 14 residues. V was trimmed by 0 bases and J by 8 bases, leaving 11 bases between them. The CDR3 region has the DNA TGCGCCAGCAGCTTGGCAGGGTCGTCTGGGGAGCTGTTTTTT. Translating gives CASSLAGSSGELFF. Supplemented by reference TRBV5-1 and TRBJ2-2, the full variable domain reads KAGVTQTPRYLIKTRGQQVTLSCSPISGHRSVSWYQQTPGQGLQFLFEYFSETQRNKGNFPGRFSGRQFSNSRSEMNVSTLELGDSALYLCASSLAGSSGELFFGEGSRLTVL.

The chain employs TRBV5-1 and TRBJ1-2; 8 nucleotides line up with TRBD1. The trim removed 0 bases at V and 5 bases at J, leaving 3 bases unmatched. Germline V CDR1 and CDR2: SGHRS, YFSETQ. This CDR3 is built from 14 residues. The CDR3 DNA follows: TGCGCCAGCAGCTTGGGGACAGGGAGTTATGGCTACACCTTC. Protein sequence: CASSLGTGSYGYTF.

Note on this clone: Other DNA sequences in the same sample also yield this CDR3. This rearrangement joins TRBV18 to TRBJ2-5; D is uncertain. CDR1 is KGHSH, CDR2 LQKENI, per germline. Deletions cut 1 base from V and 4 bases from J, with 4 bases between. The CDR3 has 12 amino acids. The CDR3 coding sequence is TGTGCCAGCTCACCACGACCAGAGACCCAGTACTTC. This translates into CASSPRPETQYF.

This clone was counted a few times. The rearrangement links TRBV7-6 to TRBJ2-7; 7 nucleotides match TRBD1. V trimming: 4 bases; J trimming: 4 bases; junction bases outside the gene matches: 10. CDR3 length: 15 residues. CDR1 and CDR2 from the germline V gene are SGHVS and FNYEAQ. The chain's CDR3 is CASSSHPGTEYEQYF. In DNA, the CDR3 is TGTGCCAGCAGCTCTCACCCCGGGACAGAATACGAGCAGTACTTC.